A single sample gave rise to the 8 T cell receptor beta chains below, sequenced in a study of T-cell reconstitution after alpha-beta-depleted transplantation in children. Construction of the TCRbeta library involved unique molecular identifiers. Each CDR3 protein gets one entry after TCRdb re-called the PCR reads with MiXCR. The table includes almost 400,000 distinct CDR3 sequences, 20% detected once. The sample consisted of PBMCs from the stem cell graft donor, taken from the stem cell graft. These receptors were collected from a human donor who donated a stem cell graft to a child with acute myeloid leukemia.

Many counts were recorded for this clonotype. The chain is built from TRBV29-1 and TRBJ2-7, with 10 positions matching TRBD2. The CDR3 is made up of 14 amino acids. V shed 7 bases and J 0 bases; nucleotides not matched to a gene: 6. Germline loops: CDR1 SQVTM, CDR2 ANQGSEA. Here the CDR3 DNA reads TGCAGCGCCGTAACTAGCGGGGTCTCCTACGAGCAGTACTTC. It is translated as CSAVTSGVSYEQYF.

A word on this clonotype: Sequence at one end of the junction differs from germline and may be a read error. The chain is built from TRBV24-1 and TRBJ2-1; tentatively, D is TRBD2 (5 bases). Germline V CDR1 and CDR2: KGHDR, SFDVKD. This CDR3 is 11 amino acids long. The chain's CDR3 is CPKKGVNEQFF. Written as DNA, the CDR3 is TGCCCCAAGAAGGGAGTCAATGAGCAGTTCTTC.

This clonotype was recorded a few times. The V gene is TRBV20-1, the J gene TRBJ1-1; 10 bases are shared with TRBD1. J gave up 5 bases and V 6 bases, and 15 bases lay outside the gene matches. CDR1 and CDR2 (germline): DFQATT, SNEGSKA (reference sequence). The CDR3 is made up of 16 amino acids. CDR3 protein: CSARPPGTGEGTEAFF. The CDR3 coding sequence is TGCAGTGCCCGACCCCCCGGGACAGGGGAGGGAACTGAAGCTTTCTTT.

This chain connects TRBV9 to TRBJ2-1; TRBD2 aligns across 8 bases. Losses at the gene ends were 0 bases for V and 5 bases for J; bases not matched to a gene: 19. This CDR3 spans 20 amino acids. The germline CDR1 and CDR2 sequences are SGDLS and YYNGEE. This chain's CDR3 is CASSVVGLGWAGGHHNEQFF. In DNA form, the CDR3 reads TGTGCCAGCAGCGTAGTTGGCCTAGGTTGGGCGGGAGGTCACCACAATGAGCAGTTCTTC.

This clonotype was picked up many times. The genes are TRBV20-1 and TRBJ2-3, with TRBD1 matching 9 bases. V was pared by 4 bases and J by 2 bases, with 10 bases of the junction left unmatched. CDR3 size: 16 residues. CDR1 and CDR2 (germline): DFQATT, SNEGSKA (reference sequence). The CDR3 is CSANSPGQGVTDTQYF. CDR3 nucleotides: TGCAGTGCTAATTCTCCGGGACAGGGAGTCACAGATACGCAGTATTTT.

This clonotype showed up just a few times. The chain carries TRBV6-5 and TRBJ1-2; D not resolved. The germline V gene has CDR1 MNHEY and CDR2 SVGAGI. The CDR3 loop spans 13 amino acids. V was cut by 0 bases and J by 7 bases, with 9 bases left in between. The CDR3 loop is CASSYSEASGYTF. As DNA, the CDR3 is TGTGCCAGCAGTTACTCGGAAGCGAGTGGCTACACCTTC.

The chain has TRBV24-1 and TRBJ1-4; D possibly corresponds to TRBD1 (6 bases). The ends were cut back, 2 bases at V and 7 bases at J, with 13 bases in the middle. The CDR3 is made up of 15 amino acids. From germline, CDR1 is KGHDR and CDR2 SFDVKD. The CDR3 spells CATSDSAGVGEKLFF. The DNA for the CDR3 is TGTGCCACCAGTGATTCGGCAGGGGTAGGTGAAAAACTGTTTTTT.

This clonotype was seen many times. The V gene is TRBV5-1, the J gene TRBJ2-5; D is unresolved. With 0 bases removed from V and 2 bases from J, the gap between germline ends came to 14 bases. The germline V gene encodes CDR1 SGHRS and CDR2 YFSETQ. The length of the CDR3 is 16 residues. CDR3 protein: CASSLAQIQGQETQYF. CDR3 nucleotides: TGCGCCAGCAGCTTGGCCCAAATTCAAGGGCAAGAGACCCAGTACTTC.